The 2 T cell receptor beta chains below all came from one sample that was sequenced in a study of T cells in women clearing cervical HPV infection. Data came from immunoSEQ multiplex PCR; TCRdb stores just in-frame clones and leaves some out. This sample's clone table lists under 45,000 clones. Sequencing input: blood buffy coat. The receptors were sampled from a woman aged 18-70 years with a cervical HPV16 infection that either progressed to CIN3+ or cleared (not recorded which).

About this clone itself: The read stops 3 residues short of the end of the CDR3; the missing end is completed from the germline J gene. The V gene is TRBV20-1, the J gene TRBJ2-7, with D unclear. V lost 0 bases, J lost 3 bases, and 15 bases lay in between. This CDR3 comprises 15 residues. Per the germline V gene, CDR1 is DFQATT and CDR2 is SNEGSKA (reference sequence). CDR3 bases read: TGCAGTGCTAGAGACCACATCGGCGGAAACTACGAG. Translation gives CSARDHIGGNYE. The full CDR3 protein reads CSARDHIGGNYEQYF.

Concerning this clone itself: The read ends 3 residues shy of where the CDR3 ends; the end is completed using the germline J gene. V is TRBV20-1 and J is TRBJ1-2; D gene ambiguous. CDR3 length: 13 residues. Germline V gene data show CDR1 as DFQATT and CDR2 as SNEGSKA (reference sequence). The sequenced part of the CDR3 DNA is TGCAGTGCTAGAGCACAAGGGCCGCGAGGC. Translation: CSARAQGPRG. In full, the CDR3 is CSARAQGPRGYTF.